This is a list of T cell receptor beta chains from one sample in a study of regulatory T cells in long-lasting Graves disease. TCRdb ran MiXCR on the multiplex PCR reads and lists one entry per CDR3 protein. This table holds some 600,000 distinct CDR3 sequences, more than 15% found once. These data were also filed under a second study, of T cells in Graves' hyperthyroidism and ophthalmopathy.

The sample was peripheral blood mononuclear cells (PBMCs), taken at new diagnosis, from a patient treated with antithyroid drugs. The receptors derive from a man between 18 and 35 years old with Graves disease. Both conserved end residues are part of each CDR3.

>TRBV28|13
CASSPPGRYEQYF
>TRBV7-9|17
CASSLDSQGAFNSPLHF
>TRBV7-2|16
CASSRSIGEVTGELFF
>TRBV20-1|15
CSARGPTGRNTEAFF
>TRBV20-1|13
CSAFPDGRETQYF
>TRBV6-1|15
CASRVGLAGVGTQYF
>TRBV7-2|13
CATAPGPGQPQHF
>TRBV5-4|17
CASSVRPGTKTYYEQYF
>TRBV6-1|13
CASWGRGYTEAFF
>TRBV9|15
CASSVSQGGSETQYF
>TRBV5-4|16
CASSAPGLAGKETQYF
>TRBV29-1|14
CSVGFGLAGYEQYF
>TRBV6-5|14
CASSYSRQDYEQYF
>TRBV6-9|14
CASSYFTGVSEAFF